This is a list of T cell receptor beta chains from one sample in a study of cytomegalovirus exposure and HLA in healthy donors. TCRdb's table, derived via immunoSEQ multiplex PCR, lists solely in-frame clones and lacks some. Of 200,000 or so clones in the sample, under 70% were seen once. Source material: PBMCs. These receptors originate from a man aged 35 to 55 in good health and CMV-seropositive. Both conserved end residues are trimmed from each CDR3. A D gene is named only where the DNA matches it firmly. Rows give clone size only sometimes, using once, few, many, or a class for an expanded clone.

j_call clone_size v_call d_call cdr3_aa
TRBJ2-1 . TRBV5-1 TRBD2 ASSLTGGLVGEQF
TRBJ2-7 . TRBV5-5 . ASSSRGTGEQY
TRBJ1-2 few TRBV4-1 . ASSQDEQENYGYT
TRBJ1-4 once TRBV5-1 TRBD1 ASSPRTGHTRTNEKLF
TRBJ1-3 . TRBV15 . ATSDDLRGSGNTIY
TRBJ2-1 . TRBV7-2 TRBD2 ASSPASGGAYNEQF
TRBJ2-1 once TRBV28 TRBD2 ASSRAGGPVSNEQF
TRBJ2-1 . TRBV11-1 TRBD1 ASSSDRNEQF
TRBJ2-5 once TRBV19 . ASSLGGPPQETQY
TRBJ1-2 . TRBV4-2 . ASSELANLPGYT
TRBJ1-3 . TRBV5-4 TRBD1 ASSPGTGTTRNTIY
TRBJ2-5 . TRBV6-1 TRBD2 ASRQRGRGETQY
TRBJ1-5 . TRBV6-1 . ASSEGGAVGVIQH
TRBJ2-7 few TRBV7-2 . ASSLSGAVYEQY
TRBJ2-3 . TRBV5-1 . ASRSLPGDTQY
TRBJ2-2 few TRBV5-1 TRBD2 ASSFSASGANTGELF
TRBJ2-5 . TRBV4-1 TRBD2 ASSQSPPGGAETQY
TRBJ1-2 . TRBV7-8 . ASSLARNAGDYGYT
TRBJ2-2 . TRBV7-9 TRBD1 ASSLDLGQGAGGELF
TRBJ2-6 . TRBV28 TRBD1 ASSLDAGGTGANVLT
TRBJ1-4 few TRBV7-2 TRBD1 ASSRTGSNEKLF
TRBJ2-1 . TRBV12-5 TRBD2 ASGLGLAGRNEQF
TRBJ2-5 once TRBV4-1 TRBD1 ASSQDLGQGREQY
TRBJ2-1 . TRBV6-5 . ASSLDVPTGEQF
TRBJ2-7 . TRBV5-1 . ASSLGSSTASREQY
TRBJ2-5 . TRBV10-3 . AISESPGGETQY
TRBJ2-5 . TRBV5-1 TRBD2 ASSVTGTSGTQETQY
TRBJ2-7 . TRBV5-1 TRBD1 ASSLNLDRPYEQY
TRBJ2-5 . TRBV5-1 . ASSLDRARGTQY
TRBJ2-7 . TRBV6-1 TRBD1 ASSVGTASYEQY
TRBJ2-1 . TRBV7-2 TRBD2 ASSLVAGPDNEQF
TRBJ1-1 . TRBV7-9 . ASSPGGNTEAF
TRBJ1-6 . TRBV5-1 . ASSRRTDNSPLH
TRBJ2-1 once TRBV5-1 TRBD1 ASSPDRGNEQF
TRBJ1-1 . TRBV5-1 TRBD1 ASSSTGDLEAF
TRBJ2-7 . TRBV7-9 . ASSPSSSGREQY
TRBJ1-5 few TRBV19 TRBD1 ASNPDRVSNQPQH
TRBJ2-7 . TRBV2 . ASRTGSGKAYEQY
TRBJ1-4 . TRBV29-1 TRBD1 SGLGTGDEKLF
TRBJ1-5 few TRBV28 . ASSLDLSRGARQPQH
TRBJ2-7 few TRBV7-6 . ASSLGGTAPYEQY
. . TRBV2 . ASIAHSQSYEQY
TRBJ2-3 . TRBV29-1 TRBD1 SVDGTGTGHTQY
TRBJ1-6 . TRBV7-9 . ASSIWTAHKNSPLH
TRBJ2-7 . TRBV28 TRBD1 ASSSPDRYEQY
TRBJ2-2 . TRBV6-1 TRBD1 ASSVMLTGRSTGELF
TRBJ2-1 few TRBV5-1 TRBD1 ASSLRGTGINNEQF
TRBJ2-1 . TRBV27 TRBD1 ASSLFLDRGYNEQF
TRBJ1-1 few TRBV19 . ASSKGQGFAEAF
TRBJ1-2 . TRBV6-5 TRBD1 ASRTGDYGYT
TRBJ2-2 . TRBV2 . ASRPDTGELF